This T cell receptor (beta chain) was captured by sequencing in a study of molecular identifiers for immune sequencing clone quantification. Broader study findings: In cases of identical TCR molecules sharing a barcode, highly expanded clone sizes could be underestimated. Amid approximately 1 million naive cells, spiked Jurkat TCR RNA from one cell was reportedly still detectable.

V was trimmed by 0 bases and J by 8 bases, leaving 13 bases between them. The CDR3 is made up of 14 amino acids. CDR1 is DFQATT, CDR2 SNEGSKA, per germline (reference sequence). This clonotype was seen many times. Its antigen is not known. Listed TCR primers and previously described methods were used for bulk TCR libraries. TCRdb re-analysed the PCR reads in MiXCR, keeping a single row per CDR3 protein. The data contain tens of thousands of distinct CDR3 sequences, around 27% of them singletons. The sample taken for sequencing was naive CD8+ T cells from blood, with Jurkat cell RNA spiked in. Subset defined: FACS-sorted CD8+CD4-CCR7+CD45RA+ naive T cells. The V call is TRBV20-1, the J call TRBJ1-4; D call uncertain. The clonotype was recovered from a human donor in good health. Some libraries in this study had Jurkat cell RNA spiked in. As DNA, the CDR3 is TGCAGTGCTAGAGAGCTGACCGAATTGGAAAAACTGTTTTTT. Residues: CSARELTELEKLFF.